This is a list of T cell receptor beta chains from one sample in a study of shared clonotypes between healthy human individuals. The assay was immunoSEQ multiplex PCR, and TCRdb's table has in-frame clones only and misses some. Of about 2.2 million clones listed, 93% are singletons. Sequencing was done on a sample of naive CD8+ T cells from PBMCs. These receptors came from a man aged 18 to 29 in good health. Some clones in this sample may be carry-over from other donors' samples. Both conserved end residues are part of each CDR3. The order of the fields is CDR3 DNA, CDR3 protein, J gene, D gene, clone size, V gene. D genes are given only for firm matches. Rows may omit the clone size; those that give it use once, few, many or a size class.

TGTGCCATCAGTGTGCGTTGGGACGAGCAGTACTTC | CAISVRWDEQYF | TRBJ2-7 | NA | NA | TRBV10-3
TGCGCCAGCAGGGAGTTCTACGAGCAGTACTTC | CASREFYEQYF | TRBJ2-7 | NA | once | TRBV10-2
TGTGCCACCACCTGGCAGGGGTCCACAGATACGCAGTATTTT | CATTWQGSTDTQYF | TRBJ2-3 | NA | NA | TRBV28
TGCGCCAGCAGCCATGTAGGGGGCGGGGCCCCCTACGAGCAGTACTTC | CASSHVGGGAPYEQYF | TRBJ2-7 | NA | once | TRBV4-1
TGTGCCAGTTCGTATACAGGGGTCTCGGGGAACACTGAAGCTTTCTTT | CASSYTGVSGNTEAFF | TRBJ1-1 | TRBD1 | NA | TRBV6-4
TGTGCCAGCAGTTTATGGGGGCAGCGAAATGAAAAACTGTTTTTT | CASSLWGQRNEKLFF | TRBJ1-4 | NA | NA | TRBV28
TGTGCCAGCAGCACACCTAAGACTAGCGGGGATCCCTACGAGCAGTACTTC | CASSTPKTSGDPYEQYF | TRBJ2-7 | TRBD2 | NA | TRBV7-9
TGTGCCAGCAGCCACACAGGGGATCATACTGAAGCTTTCTTT | CASSHTGDHTEAFF | TRBJ1-1 | TRBD1 | NA | TRBV7-8
TGTGCCAGCAGTTTCACCTTAGCGGGACTTTACAATGAGCAGTTCTTC | CASSFTLAGLYNEQFF | TRBJ2-1 | TRBD2 | NA | TRBV27
TGTGCCAGCCCTGGGCGGGAGCCGAGCTCCTACAATGAGCAGTTCTTC | CASPGREPSSYNEQFF | TRBJ2-1 | TRBD2 | NA | TRBV7-9
TGCGCCAGCAGTGAGTCGAGTGTTGGGGCGTTT | CASSESSVGAF | TRBJ2-3 | NA | NA | TRBV10-1
TGCAGCGTTGAGTGGGCTAGCGGGAACTCCGAGCAGTACTTC | CSVEWASGNSEQYF | TRBJ2-7 | TRBD2 | NA | TRBV29-1
TGTGCCAGTAGTAATCCAGGGGCCACAGATACGCAGTATTTT | CASSNPGATDTQYF | TRBJ2-3 | NA | NA | TRBV19
TGTGCCAGCAGCGTAGCTTCAGGACTAGCGGGTGGGGGCCACAATGAGCAGTTCTTC | CASSVASGLAGGGHNEQFF | TRBJ2-1 | TRBD2 | NA | TRBV9
TGCGCCAGCAGCTTGGCCCGGGCGGGCTGGGAGACCCAGTACTTC | CASSLARAGWETQYF | TRBJ2-5 | NA | NA | TRBV5-1
TGTGCCAGCAGCTTTGGGGGGACAGATACGCAGTATTTT | CASSFGGTDTQYF | TRBJ2-3 | NA | once | TRBV7-9
TGTGCCAGCAGCCAAGGGGGCGCGCCAGTCGTCTTC | CASSQGGAPVVF | TRBJ2-7 | NA | NA | TRBV4-2
TGCAGCGCGGAAAGGACAGGGAGTTACGAGCAGTACTTC | CSAERTGSYEQYF | TRBJ2-7 | TRBD1 | NA | TRBV29-1
TGCAGCGTGGACAAGAACACTGAAGCTTTCTTT | CSVDKNTEAFF | TRBJ1-1 | NA | NA | TRBV29-1
TGTGCCAGCAGCGCCGACAGGGCCAAAAACATTCAGTACTTC | CASSADRAKNIQYF | TRBJ2-4 | NA | NA | TRBV9
TGTGCCAGCAGTCCCGGACAGGGGGTAGTAGGCTACACCTTC | CASSPGQGVVGYTF | TRBJ1-2 | TRBD1 | NA | TRBV6-5
TGTGCCAGTAGTATGGGCAGGATGAACACCGGGGAGCTGTTTTTT | CASSMGRMNTGELFF | TRBJ2-2 | NA | NA | TRBV19
TGTGCCAGCAGCGTAGGGGGGGACTCCACAGATACGCAGTATTTT | CASSVGGDSTDTQYF | TRBJ2-3 | NA | NA | TRBV9
TGTGCCAGCAGTTTGGGGACAGGGGGATGGGACACTGAAGCTTTCTTT | CASSLGTGGWDTEAFF | TRBJ1-1 | TRBD1 | few | TRBV28
TGTGCCAGTAGTATAACGAGACGGGACAGGGTGAACACCGGGGAGCTGTTTTTT | CASSITRRDRVNTGELFF | TRBJ2-2 | TRBD1 | NA | TRBV19
TGCGCCAGCAGCTTGAAACCGGGACAGGGGGCGCCGAAGGCGACAGATACGCAGTATTTT | CASSLKPGQGAPKATDTQYF | TRBJ2-3 | TRBD1 | NA | TRBV5-1
TGTGCCACCCTAGACAGGGAAAACTATGGCTACACCTTC | CATLDRENYGYTF | TRBJ1-2 | TRBD1 | NA | TRBV19
TGTGCCAGCGGGGATCCGGACTACCCGAACACCGGGGAGCTGTTTTTT | CASGDPDYPNTGELFF | TRBJ2-2 | NA | NA | TRBV2
TGCAGCGTTCCCACCGCTGGGACAGGGTTAAACGAGCAGTACTTC | CSVPTAGTGLNEQYF | TRBJ2-7 | TRBD1 | once | TRBV29-1
TGTGCCAGCAGCCTGGGGGGGGCCGCCTACGAGCAGTACTTC | CASSLGGAAYEQYF | TRBJ2-7 | NA | NA | TRBV5-6
TGTGCCTGGAGTGGTGGCATACATCTGAACACTGAAGCTTTCTTT | CAWSGGIHLNTEAFF | TRBJ1-1 | NA | few | TRBV30
TGTGCCAGCAGCCAGTCAAATCAGCCCCAGCATTTT | CASSQSNQPQHF | TRBJ1-5 | NA | few | TRBV14
TGTGCCAGCAGTGTCGGGGGCCACGAGCAGTACTTC | CASSVGGHEQYF | TRBJ2-7 | NA | NA | TRBV2
TGTGCCACCAGCAGAGAGGGACAGAATTCCTACGAGCAGTACTTC | CATSREGQNSYEQYF | TRBJ2-7 | TRBD1 | NA | TRBV15
TGTGCCAGCAGTTTAAGGGGGACAGGGGACGAGCAGTACTTC | CASSLRGTGDEQYF | TRBJ2-7 | TRBD1 | NA | TRBV27
TGTGCCAGCACCCCAGACAGGGTCGGCGAGCAGTACTTC | CASTPDRVGEQYF | TRBJ2-7 | TRBD1 | NA | TRBV7-9
TGTGCCAGCAGCCCCCGGTCGGGACTCGGCTACAATGAGCAGTTCTTC | CASSPRSGLGYNEQFF | TRBJ2-1 | NA | NA | TRBV11-3
TGTGCCAGCAGCTTAGGGGGGAGAACCGGGGAGCTGTTTTTT | CASSLGGRTGELFF | TRBJ2-2 | NA | NA | TRBV7-2
TGTGCCAGTAGTATAGATCTGGAGACATCTAACACCGGGGAGCTGTTTTTT | CASSIDLETSNTGELFF | TRBJ2-2 | NA | NA | TRBV19
TGTGCCAGCAGGGGACTAGCGGGCTACGAGCAGTACTTC | CASRGLAGYEQYF | TRBJ2-7 | TRBD2 | NA | TRBV6-5
TGTGCCAGCAGCCCTAATATTGACGAGCAGTACTTC | CASSPNIDEQYF | TRBJ2-7 | NA | NA | TRBV11-2
TGTGCCAGCAGCCTGCCCGGGACTAGTTACACCGGGGAGCTGTTTTTT | CASSLPGTSYTGELFF | TRBJ2-2 | TRBD2 | NA | TRBV7-9
TGCAGCGTAATGGACTGGGAAGTCGAATATGGCTACACCTTC | CSVMDWEVEYGYTF | TRBJ1-2 | NA | NA | TRBV29-1
TGTGCCAGCAGCCCACCAGCGAGAGGGAGGGATGAGCAGTTCTTC | CASSPPARGRDEQFF | TRBJ2-1 | TRBD2 | NA | TRBV7-8
TGTGCCAGCAGTCACCCCGGGTCCTACGAGCAGTACTTC | CASSHPGSYEQYF | TRBJ2-7 | NA | NA | TRBV27
TGTGCCAGCAGCGTGACAGGGAGTAATGAAAAACTGTTTTTT | CASSVTGSNEKLFF | TRBJ1-4 | TRBD1 | NA | TRBV7-9
TGTGCCATCAGTGAAGAAAGGGGCGATGGCTACACCTTC | CAISEERGDGYTF | TRBJ1-2 | NA | NA | TRBV10-3
TGTGCCATCAGTGAGGACAGAATGAACACTGAAGCTTTCTTT | CAISEDRMNTEAFF | TRBJ1-1 | NA | NA | TRBV10-3
TGCGCCAGCAGCCAAGATCTAGCCAAAAACATTCAGTACTTC | CASSQDLAKNIQYF | TRBJ2-4 | NA | NA | TRBV4-1
TGTGCCAGCAGCCTCGGGGCGGCGAACACTGAAGCTTTCTTT | CASSLGAANTEAFF | TRBJ1-1 | NA | NA | TRBV5-5
TGTGCCAGCAGCTTTTTAAAGGGGGAGGCCACTGAAGCTTTCTTT | CASSFLKGEATEAFF | TRBJ1-1 | NA | NA | TRBV7-9